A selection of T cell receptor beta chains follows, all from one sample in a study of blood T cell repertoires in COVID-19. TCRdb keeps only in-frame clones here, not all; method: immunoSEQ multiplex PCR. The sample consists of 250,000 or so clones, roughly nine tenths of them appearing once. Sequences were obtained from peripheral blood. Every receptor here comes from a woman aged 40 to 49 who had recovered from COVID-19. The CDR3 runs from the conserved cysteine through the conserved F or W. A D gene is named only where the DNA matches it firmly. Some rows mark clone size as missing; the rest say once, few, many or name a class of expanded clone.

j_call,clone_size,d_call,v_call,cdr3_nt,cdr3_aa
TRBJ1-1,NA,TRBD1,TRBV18,TGTGCCAGCTCGTCTCGACAGGGGGGGACTGAAGCTTTCTTT,CASSSRQGGTEAFF
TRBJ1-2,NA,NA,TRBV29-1,TGCAGCGTTGAATGGACGGACTTAGCTAACTATGGCTACACCTTC,CSVEWTDLANYGYTF
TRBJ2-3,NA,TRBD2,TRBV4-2,TGTGCCAGCAGCCAAGATGGGCGGGGGGGGACAGATACGCAGTATTTT,CASSQDGRGGTDTQYF
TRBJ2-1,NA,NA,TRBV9,TGTGCCAGCAACAGGATCGGCTACAATGAGCAGTTCTTC,CASNRIGYNEQFF
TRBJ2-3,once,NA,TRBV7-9,TGTGCCAGCAGCCCGAAGACAGCGGGAGATACGCAGTATTTT,CASSPKTAGDTQYF
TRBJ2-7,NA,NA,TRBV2,TGTGCCAGCAGTCAGGATTCAAGCTTCGTACCCGAGCAGTACTTC,CASSQDSSFVPEQYF
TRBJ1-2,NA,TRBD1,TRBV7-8,TGTGCCAGCAGCTCCGCGGGACAGGCCTACTATGGCTACACCTTC,CASSSAGQAYYGYTF
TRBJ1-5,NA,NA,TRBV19,TGTGCCAGTAGTATCCGGGGGGCCGGTCAGCCCCAGCATTTT,CASSIRGAGQPQHF
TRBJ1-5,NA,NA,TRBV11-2,TGTGCCAGCAGCTCCGACCTCCCGGGGCAGCCCCAGCATTTT,CASSSDLPGQPQHF
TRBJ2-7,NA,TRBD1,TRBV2,TGTGCCAGCAGTGAAGTATCCGGGACAGGGTTCGGCGAGCAGTACTTC,CASSEVSGTGFGEQYF
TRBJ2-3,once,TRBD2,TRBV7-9,TGTGCCAGCAGCCCCCCCGGGGGGGCGGACACAGATACGCAGTATTTT,CASSPPGGADTDTQYF
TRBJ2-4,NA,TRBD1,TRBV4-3,TGCGCCAGCAGCCTCCGACCAGGGACAGGGGAAAACATTCAGTACTTC,CASSLRPGTGENIQYF
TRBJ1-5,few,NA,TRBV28,TGTGCCAGCAGTTTGACTGGACTGATCAATCAGCCCCAGCATTTT,CASSLTGLINQPQHF
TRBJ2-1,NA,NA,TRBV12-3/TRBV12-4,TGTGCCAGCAGTTTAAGAGAATACAATGAGCAGTTCTTC,CASSLREYNEQFF
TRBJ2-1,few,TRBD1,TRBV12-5,TGTGCTAGTGGTTTACAAATAACGGACAGGGGCCACAATGAGCAGTTCTTC,CASGLQITDRGHNEQFF
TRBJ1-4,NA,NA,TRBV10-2,TGCGCCAGCAGTGATCAGGTTTTCACTAATGAAAAACTGTTTTTT,CASSDQVFTNEKLFF
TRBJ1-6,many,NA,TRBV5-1,TGCGCCAGCAGCCGGTCGGACACAAATTCACCCCTCCACTTT,CASSRSDTNSPLHF
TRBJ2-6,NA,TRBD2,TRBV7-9,TGTGCCAGCAGCCCAACTAGCGGGAGGGCTGGGGCCAACGTCCTGACTTTC,CASSPTSGRAGANVLTF
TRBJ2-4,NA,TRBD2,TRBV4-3,TGCGCCAGCAGCCTCGGACTAGCGGGAGAAGGAGCCAAAAACATTCAGTACTTC,CASSLGLAGEGAKNIQYF
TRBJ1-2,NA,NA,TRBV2,TGTGCCAGCAGTGAAGGCACAGTCTATGGCTACACCTTC,CASSEGTVYGYTF
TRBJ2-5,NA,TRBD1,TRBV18,TGTGCCAGCTCACCCTCCCATGACGCGACAGGGGTGCTTCGAGAGACCCAGTACTTC,CASSPSHDATGVLRETQYF
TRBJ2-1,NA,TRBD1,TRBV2,TGTGCCAGCAGTAACCGACAGGGGTCTGTCGATGAGCAGTTCTTC,CASSNRQGSVDEQFF
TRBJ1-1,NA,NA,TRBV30,TGTGCCGGTGACAAGGCCCTGAACACTGAAGCTTTCTTT,CAGDKALNTEAFF
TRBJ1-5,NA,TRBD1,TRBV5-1,TGCGCCAGCAGCAGACTGCGACAGGGGAGCAATCAGCCCCAGCATTTT,CASSRLRQGSNQPQHF
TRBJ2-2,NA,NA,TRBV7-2,TGTGCCAGCAGCTTGCGGGACCCGAGCACCGGGGAGCTGTTTTTT,CASSLRDPSTGELFF
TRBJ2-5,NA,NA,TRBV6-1,TGTGCCAGCAGTGAGGCCCCATTAAAAGGGGCGGAGTACCAAGAGACCCAGTACTTC,CASSEAPLKGAEYQETQYF
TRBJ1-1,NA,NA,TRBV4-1,TGCGCCAGCAGCCTACGGGTTTTGGCGGACACTGAAGCTTTCTTT,CASSLRVLADTEAFF
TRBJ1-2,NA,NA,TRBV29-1,TGCAGCGTGGCGGAGACGGTGACTAACTATGGCTACACCTTC,CSVAETVTNYGYTF
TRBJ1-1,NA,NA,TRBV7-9,TGTGCCAGCAGCTTACGCGGGTCTGAAGCTTTCTTT,CASSLRGSEAFF
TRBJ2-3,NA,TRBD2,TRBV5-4,TGTGCCAGCAGATTAAGGACTAGCGGGAGTCCCCTGAGCACAGATACGCAGTATTTT,CASRLRTSGSPLSTDTQYF
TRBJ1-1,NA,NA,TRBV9,TGTGCCAGCAGCGTAGAAGCTGGCGGTGAAGCTTTCTTT,CASSVEAGGEAFF
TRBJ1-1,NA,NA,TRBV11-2,TGTGCCAGCAGACCAGAACCGCGGGGCAAGACGGCTTTCTTT,CASRPEPRGKTAFF